The T cell receptor beta chain described here comes from a study of CD8 T cells in Susac syndrome. Sequencing targeted TCR beta in blood CD8+ and CD4+ T cells. Negative isolation yielded CD8+ and CD4+ T cells; FACS enriched TEMRA cells. An input of about 0.45 to 1 ug of RNA was subjected to reverse transcription using random hexamers. Multiplex immunoSEQ PCR targeted 54 Vbeta and 13 Jbeta TCR beta segments. In TCRdb, the immunoSEQ multiplex PCR reads were re-called with MiXCR into one record per CDR3 protein. The data contain some 80,000 distinct CDR3 sequences, about 93% of them seen just once; the ten biggest clones take up less than 0.3%. The V gene's germline CDR1 is LNHNV and CDR2 YYDKDF (reference sequence). V lost 0 bases and J lost 7, with 10 bases in between. This CDR3 has 15 residues.

This chain joins TRBV15 and TRBJ1-6; D possibly corresponds to TRBD1 (6 bases). This TCR derives from a human donor in good health. Source material: CD8+ T cells from PBMCs. The CDR3 is CATSRDKGGNSPLHF. The CDR3 DNA follows: TGTGCCACCAGCAGAGATAAGGGGGGGAATTCACCCCTCCACTTT.